The clone carrying this T cell receptor beta chain was detected ten times or more. As yet, its antigen is unknown. Losses at the gene ends were 7 bases for V and 4 bases for J; bases not matched to a gene: 1. CDR1 and CDR2 (germline): MNHEY, SMNVEV (reference sequence). The CDR3 extends over 13 amino acids. The data belong to a study of neurological immune-mediated disorders. Study findings and constraints: HTLV-1-associated myelopathy led in TCR clonal expansion, while multiple sclerosis ranked lowest, below healthy controls. None of the CDR3 amino acid sequences of expanded clones recurred across subjects, suggesting private repertoires in all groups.

Time point meaning: technical triplicate 2. The sorted-subset TCR libraries were prepared using about a million CD4+ or CD8+ T cells as the starting material. The cDNA came from 5'RACE, which used 10-nucleotide random UMIs. TCRdb reprocessed the 5' RACE reads with MiXCR, giving one entry per CDR3 protein. The sample holds 30,000 or so distinct CDR3 sequences, roughly 15% seen once. This chain connects TRBV27 to TRBJ2-3; 11 bases align to TRBD2. Sequenced input: CD4+ T cells from blood. The receptor was isolated from a female donor with HTLV-1-associated myelopathy (HAM/TSP). CDR3 nucleotide sequence: TGTGCCAGCAAGGGACTAGCGGCAGATACGCAGTATTTT. Its protein is CASKGLAADTQYF.